This entry concerns a single TCR beta chain. The record originates from a study of blood T cell repertoires in COVID-19. About the research overall: T cells, B-cell-depleted T cells, or PBMCs supplied cDNA or gDNA.

This CDR3 contains 15 residues. With 3 bases clipped from V and 4 bases from J, the junction kept 3 bases outside the gene matches. The germline V gene has CDR1 KGHDR and CDR2 SFDVKD. Produced via immunoSEQ multiplex PCR; TCRdb's table is partial and in-frame only. The sample carries 250,000 to 400,000 clones, approximately 90% recorded once. The TCR originated in a woman aged 25 to 39 with COVID-19, enrolled during active disease. The sample consisted of peripheral blood. This chain links TRBV24-1 with TRBJ2-1, with 9 bases identical to TRBD1. CDR3 loop: CATSDPGQGYNEQFF. The CDR3 nucleotides read TGTGCCACCAGTGATCCAGGACAGGGGTACAATGAGCAGTTCTTC.